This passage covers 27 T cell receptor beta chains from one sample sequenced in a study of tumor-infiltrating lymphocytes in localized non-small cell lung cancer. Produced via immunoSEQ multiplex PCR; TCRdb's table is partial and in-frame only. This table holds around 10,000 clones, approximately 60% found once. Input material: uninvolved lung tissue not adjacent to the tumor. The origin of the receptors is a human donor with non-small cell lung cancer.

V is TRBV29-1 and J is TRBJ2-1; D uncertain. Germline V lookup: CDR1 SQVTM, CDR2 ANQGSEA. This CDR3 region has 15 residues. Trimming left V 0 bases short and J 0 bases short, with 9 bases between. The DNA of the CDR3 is TGCAGCGTTGAAGATCAGGTCCTCTCCTACAATGAGCAGTTCTTC. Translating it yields CSVEDQVLSYNEQFF.

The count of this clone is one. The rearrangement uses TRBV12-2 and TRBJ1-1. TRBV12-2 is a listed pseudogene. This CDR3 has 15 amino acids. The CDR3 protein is CASRLPFGRNTEAFF. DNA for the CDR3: TGTGCAAGTCGCTTACCGTTTGGGAGGAACACTGAAGCTTTCTTT.

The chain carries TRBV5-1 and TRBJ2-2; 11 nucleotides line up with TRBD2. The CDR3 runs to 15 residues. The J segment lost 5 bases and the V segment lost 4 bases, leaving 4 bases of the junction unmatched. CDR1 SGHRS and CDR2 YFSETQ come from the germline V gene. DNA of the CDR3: TGCGCCAGCAGCAGACTAGCGGGAACAACCGGGGAGCTGTTTTTT. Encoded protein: CASSRLAGTTGELFF.

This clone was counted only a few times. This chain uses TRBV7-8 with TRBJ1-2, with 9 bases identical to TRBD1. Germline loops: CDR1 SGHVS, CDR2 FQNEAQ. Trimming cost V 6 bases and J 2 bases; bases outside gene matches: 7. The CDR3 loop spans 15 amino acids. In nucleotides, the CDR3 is TGTGCCAGCAGTGGGGGACAGGGCCTGAACTATGGCTACACCTTC. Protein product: CASSGGQGLNYGYTF. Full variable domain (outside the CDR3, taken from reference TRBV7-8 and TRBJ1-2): GAGVSQSPRYKVAKRGQDVALRCDPISGHVSLFWYQQALGQGPEFLTYFQNEAQLDKSGLPSDRFFAERPEGSVSTLKIQRTQQEDSAVYLCASSGGQGLNYGYTFGSGTRLTVV.

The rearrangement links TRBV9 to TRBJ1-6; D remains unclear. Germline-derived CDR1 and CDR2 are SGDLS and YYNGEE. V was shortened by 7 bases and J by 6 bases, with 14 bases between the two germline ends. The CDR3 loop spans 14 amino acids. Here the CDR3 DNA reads TGTGCCAGCGCTTTGGGGATAGGTAATTCACCCCTCCACTTT. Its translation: CASALGIGNSPLHF.

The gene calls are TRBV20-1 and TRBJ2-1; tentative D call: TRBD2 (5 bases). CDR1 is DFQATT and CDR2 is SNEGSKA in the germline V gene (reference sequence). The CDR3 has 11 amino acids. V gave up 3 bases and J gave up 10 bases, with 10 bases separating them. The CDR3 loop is CSASGVGEQFF. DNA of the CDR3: TGCAGTGCTAGCGGGGTGGGAGAGCAGTTCTTC.

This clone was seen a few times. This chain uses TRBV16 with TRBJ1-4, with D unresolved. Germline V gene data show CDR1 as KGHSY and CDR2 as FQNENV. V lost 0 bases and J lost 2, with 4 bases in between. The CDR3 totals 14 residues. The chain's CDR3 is CASSQSTTNEKLFF. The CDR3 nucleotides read TGTGCCAGCAGCCAATCAACGACTAATGAAAAACTGTTTTTT.

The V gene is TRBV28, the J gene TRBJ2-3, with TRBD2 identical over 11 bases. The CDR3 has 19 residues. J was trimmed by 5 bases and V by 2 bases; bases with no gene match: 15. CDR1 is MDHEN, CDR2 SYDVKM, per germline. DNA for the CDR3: TGTGCCAGCAGTTTAGGGCTAGCGGGGGGTAAACTCCCAGGAGATACGCAGTATTTT. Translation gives CASSLGLAGGKLPGDTQYF.

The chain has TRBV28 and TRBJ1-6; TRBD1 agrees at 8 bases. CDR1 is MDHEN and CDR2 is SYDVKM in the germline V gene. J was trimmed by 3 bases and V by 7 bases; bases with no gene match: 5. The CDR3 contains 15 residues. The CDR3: CASIGGTGYNSPLHF. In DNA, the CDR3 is TGTGCCAGCATCGGGGGGACAGGCTATAATTCACCCCTCCACTTT.

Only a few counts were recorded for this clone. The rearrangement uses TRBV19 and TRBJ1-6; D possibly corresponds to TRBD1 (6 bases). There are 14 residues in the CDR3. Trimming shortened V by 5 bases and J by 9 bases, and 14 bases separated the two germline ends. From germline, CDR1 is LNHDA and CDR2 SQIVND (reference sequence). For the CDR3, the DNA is TGTGCCAGTAGTTTAGGGACACCGAGTTCACCCCTCCACTTT. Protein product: CASSLGTPSSPLHF.

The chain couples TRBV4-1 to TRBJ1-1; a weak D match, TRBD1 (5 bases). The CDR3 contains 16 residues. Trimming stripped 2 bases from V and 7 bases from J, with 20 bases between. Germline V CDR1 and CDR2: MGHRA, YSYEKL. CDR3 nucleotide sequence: TGCGCCAGCAGCCAACCTGTTGAGGGGCGTAGATTTGAAGCTTTCTTT. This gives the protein CASSQPVEGRRFEAFF.

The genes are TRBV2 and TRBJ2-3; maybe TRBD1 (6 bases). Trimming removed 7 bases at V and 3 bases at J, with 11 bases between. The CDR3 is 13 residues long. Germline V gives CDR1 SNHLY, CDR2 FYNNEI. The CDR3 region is CASTDRGTDTQYF. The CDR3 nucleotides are TGTGCCAGCACGGATAGGGGGACAGATACGCAGTATTTT.

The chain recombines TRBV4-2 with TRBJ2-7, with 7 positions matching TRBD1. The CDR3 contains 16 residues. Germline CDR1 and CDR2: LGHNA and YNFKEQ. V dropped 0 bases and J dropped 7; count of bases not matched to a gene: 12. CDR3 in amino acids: CASSQDQSRGRQEQYF. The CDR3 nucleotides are TGTGCCAGCAGCCAAGATCAGTCGAGGGGGCGTCAAGAGCAGTACTTC.

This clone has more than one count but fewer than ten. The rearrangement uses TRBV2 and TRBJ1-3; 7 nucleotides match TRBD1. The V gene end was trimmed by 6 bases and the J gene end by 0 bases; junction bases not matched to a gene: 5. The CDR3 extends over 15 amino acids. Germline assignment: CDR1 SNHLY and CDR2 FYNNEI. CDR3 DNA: TGTGCCAGCAGGCTTGGGACAGTCTCTGGAAACACCATATATTTT. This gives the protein CASRLGTVSGNTIYF.

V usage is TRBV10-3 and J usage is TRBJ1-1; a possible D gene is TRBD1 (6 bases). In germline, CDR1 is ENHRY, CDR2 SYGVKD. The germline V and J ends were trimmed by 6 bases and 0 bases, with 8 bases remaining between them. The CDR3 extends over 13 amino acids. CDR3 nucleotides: TGTGCCATCAGGGGGGCTGTGAACACTGAAGCTTTCTTT. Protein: CAIRGAVNTEAFF.

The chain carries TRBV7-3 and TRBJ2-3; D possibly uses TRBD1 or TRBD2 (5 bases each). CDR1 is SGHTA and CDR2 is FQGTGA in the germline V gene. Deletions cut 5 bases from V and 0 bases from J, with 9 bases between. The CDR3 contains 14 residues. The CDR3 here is CASSLGPSTDTQYF. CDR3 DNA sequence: TGTGCCAGCAGCCTGGGACCTAGCACAGATACGCAGTATTTT. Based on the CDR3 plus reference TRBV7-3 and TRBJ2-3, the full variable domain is GAGVSQTPSNKVTEKGKYVELRCDPISGHTALYWYRQSLGQGPEFLIYFQGTGAADDSGLPNDRFFAVRPEGSVSTLKIQRTERGDSAVYLCASSLGPSTDTQYFGPGTRLTVL.

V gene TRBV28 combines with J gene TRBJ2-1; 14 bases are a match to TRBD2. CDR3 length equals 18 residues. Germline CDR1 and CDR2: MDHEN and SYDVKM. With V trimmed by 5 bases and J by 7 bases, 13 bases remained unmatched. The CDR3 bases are TGTGCCAGCAGTCATCCGGGACTAGCGGGGGACCTAGTTAATGAGCAGTTCTTC. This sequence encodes CASSHPGLAGDLVNEQFF.

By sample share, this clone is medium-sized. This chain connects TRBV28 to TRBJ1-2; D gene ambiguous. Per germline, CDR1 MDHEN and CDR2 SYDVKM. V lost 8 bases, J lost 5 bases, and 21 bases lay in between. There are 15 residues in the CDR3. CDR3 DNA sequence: TGTGCCAGCCGCCGGCTTGGGCAGGAGCATTATGGCTACACCTTC. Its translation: CASRRLGQEHYGYTF.

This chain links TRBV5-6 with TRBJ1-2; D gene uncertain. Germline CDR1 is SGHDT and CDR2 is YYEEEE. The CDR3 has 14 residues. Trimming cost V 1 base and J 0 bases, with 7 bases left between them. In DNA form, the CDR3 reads TGTGCCAGCAGCTTGCGGAGAGCTAACTATGGCTACACCTTC. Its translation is CASSLRRANYGYTF.

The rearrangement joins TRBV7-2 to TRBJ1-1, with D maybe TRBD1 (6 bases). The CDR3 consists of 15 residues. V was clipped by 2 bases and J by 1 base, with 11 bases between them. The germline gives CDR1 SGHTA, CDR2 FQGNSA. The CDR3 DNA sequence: TGTGCCAGCAGCTTATATGGACAGTCGAACACTGAAGCTTTCTTT. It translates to CASSLYGQSNTEAFF.

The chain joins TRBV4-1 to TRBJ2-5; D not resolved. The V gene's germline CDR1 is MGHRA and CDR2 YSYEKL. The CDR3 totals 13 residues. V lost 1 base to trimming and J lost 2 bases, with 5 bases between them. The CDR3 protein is CASSQVSQETQYF. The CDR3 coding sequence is TGCGCCAGCAGCCAAGTTTCTCAAGAGACCCAGTACTTC.

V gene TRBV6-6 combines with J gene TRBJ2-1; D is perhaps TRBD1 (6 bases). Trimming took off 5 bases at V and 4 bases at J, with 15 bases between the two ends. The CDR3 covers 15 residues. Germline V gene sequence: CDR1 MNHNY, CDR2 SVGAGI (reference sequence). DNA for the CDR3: TGTGCCAGCAGTCGGACAGTCGGTGGGTACAATGAGCAGTTCTTC. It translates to CASSRTVGGYNEQFF.

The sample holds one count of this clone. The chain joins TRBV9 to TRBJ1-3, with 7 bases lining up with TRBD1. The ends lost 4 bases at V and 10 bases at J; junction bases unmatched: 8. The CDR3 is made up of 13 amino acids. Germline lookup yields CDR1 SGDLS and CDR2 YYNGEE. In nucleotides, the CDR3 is TGTGCCAGCAGCCCCAGGGGGGGCGAAACCATATATTTT. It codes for CASSPRGGETIYF.

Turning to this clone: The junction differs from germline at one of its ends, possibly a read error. The CDR3 region is CASTYPEGNGGYTF. The CDR3 bases are TGTGCCAGCACTTACCCAGAGGGAAATGGTGGCTACACCTTC. The J gene is TRBJ1-2, the V gene TRBV6-6; no reliable D call. The CDR3 consists of 14 residues. The germline V gene encodes CDR1 MNHNY and CDR2 SVGAGI (reference sequence).

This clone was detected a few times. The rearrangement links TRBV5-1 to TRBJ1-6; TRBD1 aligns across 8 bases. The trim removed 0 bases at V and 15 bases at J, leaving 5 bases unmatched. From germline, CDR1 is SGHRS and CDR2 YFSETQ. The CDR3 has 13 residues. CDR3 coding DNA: TGCGCCAGCAGCTTGGAACCGGACAGGGTCCTCCACTTT. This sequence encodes CASSLEPDRVLHF.

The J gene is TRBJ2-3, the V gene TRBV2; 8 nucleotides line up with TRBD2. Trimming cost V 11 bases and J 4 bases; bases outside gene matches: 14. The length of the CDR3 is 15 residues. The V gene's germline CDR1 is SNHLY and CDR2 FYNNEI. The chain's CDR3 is CASSGQRGFADTQYF. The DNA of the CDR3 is TGTGCCTCCTCGGGCCAGCGGGGGTTCGCAGATACGCAGTATTTT.

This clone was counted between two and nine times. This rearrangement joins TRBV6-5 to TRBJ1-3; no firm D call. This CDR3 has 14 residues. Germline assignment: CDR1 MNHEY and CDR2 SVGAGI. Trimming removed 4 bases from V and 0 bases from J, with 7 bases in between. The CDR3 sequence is CASSFGSSGNTIYF. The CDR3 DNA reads TGTGCCAGCAGTTTCGGCAGCTCTGGAAACACCATATATTTT.